This T cell receptor (beta chain) appears in the sequencing data of a study of cytomegalovirus exposure and HLA in healthy donors. The PCR made use of 60 Vbeta and 13 Jbeta primers. Sequenced by immunoSEQ multiplex PCR; TCRdb stores in-frame clones only, minus some. The table shows approximately 100,000 clones, with around 61% occurring only once. The germline V gene encodes CDR1 SNHLY and CDR2 FYNNEI. The CDR3 is made up of 13 amino acids. Trimming took off 3 bases at V and 5 bases at J, with 11 bases between the two ends. Study-wide results and caveats: In all likelihood, a cluster of highly shared sequence variants was a sequencing artifact. In vitro data verified a few CMV-associated chains as specific for CMV antigens.

This clone showed up just a few times. Its target is unknown. The chain joins TRBV2 to TRBJ2-7; tentatively, D is TRBD1 (6 bases). This clonotype was sampled from a woman in her fifties or sixties in good health and CMV-seronegative. The sequenced material came from PBMCs. The CDR3 region is CASSDNRAHEQYF. CDR3 DNA sequence: TGTGCCAGCAGTGATAACAGGGCCCACGAGCAGTACTTC.